This passage covers 17 T cell receptor beta chains from one sample sequenced in a study of shared clonotypes between healthy human individuals. The method was immunoSEQ multiplex PCR; TCRdb's version includes in-frame clones alone and lacks a portion of them. The sample records some 2.4 million clones, 93% being singletons. Sequences were obtained from naive CD4+ T cells from PBMCs. Specified subset: CD45RA+ positively selected. These receptors came from a man between 18 and 35 years old in good health. Some clones in this sample may be carry-over from other donors' samples.

The chain has TRBV25-1 and TRBJ1-4; D uncertain. Trimming pared 5 bases from V and 2 bases from J, leaving 9 bases between. Per germline, CDR1 MGHDK and CDR2 SYGVNS. The CDR3 spans 14 residues. The chain's CDR3 is CASSWGGTNEKLFF. The CDR3 DNA reads as TGTGCCAGCAGTTGGGGTGGTACTAATGAAAAACTGTTTTTT.

The rearrangement uses TRBV10-2 and TRBJ2-7; 11 bases line up with TRBD2. Germline V lookup: CDR1 WSHSY, CDR2 SAAADI. The CDR3 runs 16 residues. The junction had 8 bases not matched to a gene; V was cut back by 4 bases and J by 3 bases. This CDR3 reads CASSGGITSGSYEQYF. DNA of the CDR3: TGCGCCAGCAGTGGGGGCATCACTAGCGGGAGCTACGAGCAGTACTTC.

This chain uses TRBV5-1 with TRBJ1-2; D gene uncertain. Between the trimmed V and J ends, which lost 0 bases and 0 bases, there was a span of 6 bases. The CDR3 runs to 14 residues. The germline V gene encodes CDR1 SGHRS and CDR2 YFSETQ. CDR3 residues: CASSLVPTNYGYTF. The CDR3 DNA reads TGCGCCAGCAGCTTGGTGCCAACTAACTATGGCTACACCTTC.

V and J are TRBV4-3 and TRBJ1-1, with D unresolved. Germline V gene sequence: CDR1 LGHNA, CDR2 YSLEER. The CDR3 loop spans 17 amino acids. V gave up 1 base and J gave up 2 bases, with 17 bases separating them. CDR3 bases: TGCGCCAGCAGCCAAGGAAAGGGCCAAGCTGTAAACACTGAAGCTTTCTTT. It specifies CASSQGKGQAVNTEAFF.

This rearrangement joins TRBV7-8 to TRBJ1-5, with 10 bases that match TRBD1. This CDR3 has 17 amino acids. CDR1 is SGHVS and CDR2 is FQNEAQ in the germline V gene. V trimming: 4 bases; J trimming: 2 bases; junction bases outside the gene matches: 8. This CDR3 is CASSWGDRGSGNQPQHF. The DNA of the CDR3 is TGTGCCAGCAGCTGGGGGGACAGGGGATCTGGCAATCAGCCCCAGCATTTT.

This chain connects TRBV10-3 to TRBJ2-7, with D maybe TRBD2 (6 bases). The germline V gene encodes CDR1 ENHRY and CDR2 SYGVKD. This CDR3 has 14 amino acids. V dropped 4 bases and J dropped 4 bases, with 14 bases sitting between them. CDR3 bases: TGTGCCATCAGTGCGTCGGGAGTTGAGTACGAGCAGTACTTC. Translation: CAISASGVEYEQYF.

V is TRBV6-5 and J is TRBJ2-7, with D unresolved. The CDR3 runs 13 residues. The V end was cut by 6 bases, the J end by 1 base, with 10 bases between. Per germline, CDR1 MNHEY and CDR2 SVGAGI. CDR3 sequence reads: CASRATSSYEQYF. Here the CDR3 DNA reads TGTGCCAGCAGGGCGACGTCTTCCTACGAGCAGTACTTC.

The chain couples TRBV6-5 to TRBJ2-7; the D gene is possibly TRBD2 (6 bases). CDR1 is MNHEY, CDR2 SVGAGI, per germline. Trimming cost V 5 bases and J 3 bases, with 11 bases left between them. The CDR3 loop spans 13 amino acids. CDR3 sequence (DNA): TGTGCCAGCAGTCCCGCGGGGCACTACGAGCAGTACTTC. This sequence encodes CASSPAGHYEQYF.

The chain has TRBV10-3 and TRBJ2-6, with a possible D match to TRBD1 (6 bases). Between the trimmed V and J ends, which lost 3 bases and 3 bases, there was a span of 12 bases. Germline values: CDR1 ENHRY, CDR2 SYGVKD. This CDR3 has 16 residues. The CDR3 spells CAISEWGRGGANVLTF. CDR3 bases: TGTGCCATCAGTGAATGGGGCAGGGGTGGGGCCAACGTCCTGACTTTC.

This clone appeared a few times. V gene TRBV29-1 combines with J gene TRBJ1-1, with TRBD1 as a possible D gene (6 bases). The germline gives CDR1 SQVTM, CDR2 ANQGSEA. With 7 bases removed from V and 4 bases from J, the gap between germline ends came to 16 bases. The CDR3 is 13 residues long. The CDR3 coding sequence is TGCAGCGGGGTGGACAGAGGGAGCACTGAAGCTTTCTTT. Translating it yields CSGVDRGSTEAFF.

This chain joins TRBV5-4 and TRBJ2-7; D is tentatively TRBD1 or TRBD2 (5 bases each). V was clipped by 0 bases and J by 2 bases, with 12 bases between them. Germline CDR1 is SGHNT and CDR2 is YYREEE (reference sequence). CDR3 length: 15 residues. The CDR3 DNA reads TGTGCCAGCAGCTTGGCCGGGGCCAATACCTACGAGCAGTACTTC. Protein product: CASSLAGANTYEQYF.

The chain recombines TRBV27 with TRBJ1-2; D is perhaps TRBD1 (6 bases). V gave up 0 bases and J gave up 4 bases, with 12 bases separating them. The germline gives CDR1 MNHEY, CDR2 SMNVEV (reference sequence). There are 15 residues in the CDR3. The CDR3 DNA reads as TGTGCCAGCAGTTTATCGAAGGGGGGCCGCTATGGCTACACCTTC. This gives the protein CASSLSKGGRYGYTF.

The V gene is TRBV5-1, the J gene TRBJ2-7; 12 bases line up with TRBD2. The CDR3 is made up of 15 amino acids. Germline loops: CDR1 SGHRS, CDR2 YFSETQ. The junction had 3 bases not matched to a gene; V was cut back by 2 bases and J by 3 bases. The CDR3 nucleotides read TGCGCCAGCAGCTTACTAGCGGGAGGCGACTACGAGCAGTACTTC. Translation gives CASSLLAGGDYEQYF.

V is TRBV28 and J is TRBJ2-3; D perhaps matches TRBD2 (6 bases). This CDR3 has 12 residues. Per the germline V gene, CDR1 is MDHEN and CDR2 is SYDVKM. Trimming took 4 bases from V and 14 from J, leaving 16 bases between them. The CDR3 reads CASSSPGLATYF. DNA of the CDR3: TGTGCCAGCAGTTCCCCGGGACTGGCTACGTATTTT.

This chain links TRBV10-2 with TRBJ2-1; 7 bases are shared with TRBD2. Germline trimming cut 7 bases from V and 3 bases from J; bases unmatched to any gene: 6. Germline lookup yields CDR1 WSHSY and CDR2 SAAADI. The CDR3 covers 14 residues. The CDR3 DNA follows: TGCGCCAGCACTCGAGCGGGGAACTACAATGAGCAGTTCTTC. Residues: CASTRAGNYNEQFF.

The DNA of the CDR3 is TGTGCCAGCAGCTTTATCGGACAGGGGAGTAATGAGCAGTTCTTC. This sequence encodes CASSFIGQGSNEQFF. The rearrangement uses TRBV7-6 and TRBJ2-1; TRBD1 matches at 9 bases. V shed 3 bases and J 7 bases; nucleotides not matched to a gene: 7. The CDR3 runs 15 residues. The germline CDR1 and CDR2 sequences are SGHVS and FNYEAQ.

The chain employs TRBV19 and TRBJ1-4; D not resolved. The CDR3 has 14 residues. Germline V gives CDR1 LNHDA, CDR2 SQIVND (reference sequence). Trimming took off 10 bases at V and 3 bases at J, with 15 bases between the two ends. CDR3 nucleotide sequence: TGTGCCACTAGCCCCCGGACGGCTAATGAAAAACTGTTTTTT. The encoded protein is CATSPRTANEKLFF.